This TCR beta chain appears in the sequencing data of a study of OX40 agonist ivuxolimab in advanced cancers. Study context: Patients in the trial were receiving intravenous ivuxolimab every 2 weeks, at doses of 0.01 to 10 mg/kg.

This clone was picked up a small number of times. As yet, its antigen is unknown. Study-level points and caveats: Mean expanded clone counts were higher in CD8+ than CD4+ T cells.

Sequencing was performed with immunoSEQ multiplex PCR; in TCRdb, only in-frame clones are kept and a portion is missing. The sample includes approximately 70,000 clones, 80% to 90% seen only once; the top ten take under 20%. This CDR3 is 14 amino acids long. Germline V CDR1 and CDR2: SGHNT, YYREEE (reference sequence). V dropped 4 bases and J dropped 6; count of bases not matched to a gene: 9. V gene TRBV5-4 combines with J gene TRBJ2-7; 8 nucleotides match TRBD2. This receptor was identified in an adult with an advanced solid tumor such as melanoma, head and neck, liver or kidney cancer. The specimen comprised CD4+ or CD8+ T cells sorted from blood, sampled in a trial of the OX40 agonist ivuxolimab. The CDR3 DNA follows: TGTGCCAGCAGCCGAGCGGGAGCCCGCGTCGAGCAGTACTTC. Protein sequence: CASSRAGARVEQYF.